What follows is one T cell receptor (beta chain) and its context. The source of the sample is a study of blood T cell repertoires in COVID-19. The wider study: Researchers got acute and convalescent COVID-19 samples from the United States, Italy and Spain. In each case, the material was cDNA or gDNA derived from T cells, B-cell-depleted T cells, or PBMCs.

The CDR3 consists of 17 residues. Trimming removed 1 base from V and 6 bases from J; junction bases left unmatched: 12. Germline V CDR1 and CDR2: LNHDA, SQIVND (reference sequence). Study processing details: Amplification of reference gene primers provided the estimated nucleated cell counts. Measured with immunoSEQ multiplex PCR; TCRdb has only the in-frame clones, and not every one. V, J and clone size reflect that table, while D and trimming were determined from the DNA. The profile covers roughly 260,000 clones, with about 87% appearing a single time and less than 3% taken by the ten largest. The receptor was isolated from a woman between 50 and 59 years old with acute or convalescent COVID-19. The sample taken for sequencing was peripheral blood. J is TRBJ2-5 and V is TRBV19; 9 bases fit TRBD2. CDR3: CASSIVGWREGVKTQYF. The CDR3 DNA is TGTGCCAGTAGTATAGTCGGGTGGCGGGAGGGCGTGAAGACCCAGTACTTC. The full variable domain, completed using reference TRBV19 and TRBJ2-5, is DGGITQSPKYLFRKEGQNVTLSCEQNLNHDAMYWYRQDPGQGLRLIYYSQIVNDFQKGDIAEGYSVSREKKESFPLTVTSAQKNPTAFYLCASSIVGWREGVKTQYFGPGTRLLVL.